The entry that follows covers one TCR beta chain sequence. This entry is derived from a study of T cell responses to AZD1222 COVID-19 vaccine. Libraries were prepared by immunoSEQ multiplex PCR; TCRdb keeps only in-frame clonotypes and omits some of them. This repertoire shows roughly 130,000 clones, roughly 92% found once; its top ten account for roughly 1%. Trimming removed 2 bases at V and 6 bases at J, with 8 bases between. Germline values: CDR1 MNHEY, CDR2 SVGAGI. This CDR3 has 13 amino acids. The V gene is TRBV6-5, the J gene TRBJ1-5; unclear D gene. Sequencing was performed on peripheral blood, taken 28 days after the second AZD1222 dose. The source is an adult who received the AZD1222 COVID-19 vaccine. The CDR3 loop is CASSYRGSQPQHF. Written as DNA, the CDR3 is TGTGCCAGCAGTTACCGAGGGAGTCAGCCCCAGCATTTT.